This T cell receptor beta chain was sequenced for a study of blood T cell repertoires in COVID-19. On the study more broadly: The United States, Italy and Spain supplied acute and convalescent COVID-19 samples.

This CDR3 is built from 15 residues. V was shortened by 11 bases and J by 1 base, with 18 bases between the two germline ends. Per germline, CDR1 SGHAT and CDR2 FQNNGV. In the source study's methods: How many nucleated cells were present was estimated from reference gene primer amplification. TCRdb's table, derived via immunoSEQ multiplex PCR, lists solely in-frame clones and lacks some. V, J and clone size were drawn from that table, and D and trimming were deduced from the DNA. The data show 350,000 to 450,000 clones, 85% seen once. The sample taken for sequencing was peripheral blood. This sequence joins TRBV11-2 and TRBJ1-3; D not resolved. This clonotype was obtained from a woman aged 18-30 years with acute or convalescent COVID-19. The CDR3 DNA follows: TGTGCCGGAAGACTGACGGCGGCGTCTGGAAACACCATATATTTT. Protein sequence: CAGRLTAASGNTIYF.